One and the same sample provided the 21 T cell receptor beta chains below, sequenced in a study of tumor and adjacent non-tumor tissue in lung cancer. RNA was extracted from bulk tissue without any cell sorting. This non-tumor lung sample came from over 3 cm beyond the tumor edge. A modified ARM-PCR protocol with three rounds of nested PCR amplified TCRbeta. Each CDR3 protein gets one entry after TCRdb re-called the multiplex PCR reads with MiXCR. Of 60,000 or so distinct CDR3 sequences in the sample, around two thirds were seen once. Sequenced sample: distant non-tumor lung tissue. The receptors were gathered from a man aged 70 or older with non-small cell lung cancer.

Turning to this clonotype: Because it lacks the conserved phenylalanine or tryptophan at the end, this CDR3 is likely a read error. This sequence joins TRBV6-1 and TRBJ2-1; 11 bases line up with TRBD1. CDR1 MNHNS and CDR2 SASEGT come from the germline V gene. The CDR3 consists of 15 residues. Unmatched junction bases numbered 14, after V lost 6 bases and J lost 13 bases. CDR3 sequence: CASSGQGASGGEQFV. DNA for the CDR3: TGTGCCAGCAGCGGACAGGGGGCGTCGGGTGGTGAACAGTTCGTC.

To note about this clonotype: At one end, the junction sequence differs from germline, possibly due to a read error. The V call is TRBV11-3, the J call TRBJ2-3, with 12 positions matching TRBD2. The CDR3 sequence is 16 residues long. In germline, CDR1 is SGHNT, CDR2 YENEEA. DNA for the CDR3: TGTGCCAACAGCTCGCAGACTAGCGGGAGCACAGATACGCAGTATTTC. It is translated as CANSSQTSGSTDTQYF.

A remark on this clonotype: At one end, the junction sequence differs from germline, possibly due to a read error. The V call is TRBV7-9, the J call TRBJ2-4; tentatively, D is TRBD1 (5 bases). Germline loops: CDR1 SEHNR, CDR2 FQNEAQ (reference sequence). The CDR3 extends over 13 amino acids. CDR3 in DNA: TGTGCCAGCAGCTGGGGCCAGGGTGGCATTCAATGCTTC. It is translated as CASSWGQGGIQCF.

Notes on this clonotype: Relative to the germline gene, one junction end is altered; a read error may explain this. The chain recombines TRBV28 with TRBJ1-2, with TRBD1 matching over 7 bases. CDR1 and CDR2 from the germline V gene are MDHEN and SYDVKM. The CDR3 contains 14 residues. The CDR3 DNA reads TGTGCCGGCAGTTTGTACAGGGGTGGCTATGGCTATACCTTC. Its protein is CAGSLYRGGYGYTF.

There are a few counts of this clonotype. The CDR3 DNA follows: TGTGCCAGCAAATCGCATCAGCGGAGCACCGGGGAGCTGTTTTTT. Protein product: CASKSHQRSTGELFF. The chain joins TRBV28 to TRBJ2-2, with a weak D call TRBD2 (5 bases). V gave up 7 bases and J gave up 4 bases, with 16 bases separating them. This CDR3 is built from 15 residues. The germline V gene has CDR1 MDHEN and CDR2 SYDVKM.

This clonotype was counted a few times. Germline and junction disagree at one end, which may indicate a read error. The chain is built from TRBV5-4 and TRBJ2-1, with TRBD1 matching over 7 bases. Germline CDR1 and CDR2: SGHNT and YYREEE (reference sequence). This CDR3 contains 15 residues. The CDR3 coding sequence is TGCGCTAGCAGCGCACAGGGGTATATGGGACAGCGACAGTTCTTC. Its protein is CASSAQGYMGQRQFF.

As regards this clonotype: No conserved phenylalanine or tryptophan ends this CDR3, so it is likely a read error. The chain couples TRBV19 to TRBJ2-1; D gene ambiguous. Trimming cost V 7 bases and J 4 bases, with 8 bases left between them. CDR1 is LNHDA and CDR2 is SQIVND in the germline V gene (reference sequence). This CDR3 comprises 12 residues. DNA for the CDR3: TGTGCCAGTAAAGGAACGTACAATGAGCAGTTCTCC. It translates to CASKGTYNEQFS.

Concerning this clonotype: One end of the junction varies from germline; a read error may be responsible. CDR3 sequence (DNA): TGTGCCAGCAGCCATCGACAGGGGTTGGTAGCTGTCTTT. This sequence encodes CASSHRQGLVAVF. The chain recombines TRBV14 with TRBJ1-1, with 8 bases identical to TRBD1. This CDR3 has 13 residues. CDR1 and CDR2 (germline): SGHDN, FVKESK.

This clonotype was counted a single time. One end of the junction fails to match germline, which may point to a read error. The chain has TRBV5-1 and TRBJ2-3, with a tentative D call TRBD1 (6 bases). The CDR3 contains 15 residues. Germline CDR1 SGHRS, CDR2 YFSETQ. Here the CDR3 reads CASNLGRGSGDTQYF. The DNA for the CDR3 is TGCGCCAGCAACTTGGGCAGGGGTAGTGGAGATACGCAGTATTTT.

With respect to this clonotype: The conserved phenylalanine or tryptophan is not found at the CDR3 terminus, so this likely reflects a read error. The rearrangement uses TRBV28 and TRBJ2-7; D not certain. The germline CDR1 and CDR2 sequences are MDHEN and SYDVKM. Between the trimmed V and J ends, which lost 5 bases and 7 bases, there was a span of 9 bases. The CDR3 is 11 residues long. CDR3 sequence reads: CASSTHREQYI. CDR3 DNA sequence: TGTGCCAGCAGTACCCATAGGGAGCAGTACATC.

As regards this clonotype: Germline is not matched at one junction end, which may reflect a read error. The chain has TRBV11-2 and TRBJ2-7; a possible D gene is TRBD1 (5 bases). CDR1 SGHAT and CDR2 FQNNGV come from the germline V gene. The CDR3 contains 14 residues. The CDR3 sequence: CASSLTDRNYEQYF. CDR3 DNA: TGTGCCAGCAGCTTAACTGACAGAAACTACGAGCAGTATTTC.

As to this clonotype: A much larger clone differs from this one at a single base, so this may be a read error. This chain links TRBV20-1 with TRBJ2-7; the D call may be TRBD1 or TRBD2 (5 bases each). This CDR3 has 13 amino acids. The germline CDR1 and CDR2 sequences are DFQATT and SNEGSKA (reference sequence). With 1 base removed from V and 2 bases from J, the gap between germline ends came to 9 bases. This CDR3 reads CSARALGPYEQYF. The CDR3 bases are TGCAGTGCTAGAGCGCTGGGACCCTACGAGCAGTACTTC.

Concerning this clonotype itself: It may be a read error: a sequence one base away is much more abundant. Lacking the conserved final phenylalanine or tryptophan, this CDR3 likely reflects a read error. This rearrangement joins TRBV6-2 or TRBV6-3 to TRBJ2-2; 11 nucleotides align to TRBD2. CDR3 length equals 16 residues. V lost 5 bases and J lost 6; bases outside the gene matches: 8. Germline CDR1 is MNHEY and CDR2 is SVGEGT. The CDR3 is CASSNSGGAGPGELFL. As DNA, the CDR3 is TGTGCCAGCAGTAATAGCGGGGGGGCCGGTCCCGGGGAGCTGTTTCTT.

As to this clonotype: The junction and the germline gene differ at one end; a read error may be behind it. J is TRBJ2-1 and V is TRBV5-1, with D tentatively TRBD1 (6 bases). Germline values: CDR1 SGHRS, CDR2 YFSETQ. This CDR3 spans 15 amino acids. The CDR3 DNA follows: TGCGCCAGCAGTCCCGGCGGACCCAGGGGCAATGAGCAGTCCTTC. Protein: CASSPGGPRGNEQSF. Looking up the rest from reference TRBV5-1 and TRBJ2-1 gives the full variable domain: KAGVTQTPRYLIKTRGQQVTLSCSPISGHRSVSWYQQTPGQGLQFLFEYFSETQRNKGNFPGRFSGRQFSNSRSEMNVSTLELGDSALYLCASSPGGPRGNEQSFGPGTRLTVL.

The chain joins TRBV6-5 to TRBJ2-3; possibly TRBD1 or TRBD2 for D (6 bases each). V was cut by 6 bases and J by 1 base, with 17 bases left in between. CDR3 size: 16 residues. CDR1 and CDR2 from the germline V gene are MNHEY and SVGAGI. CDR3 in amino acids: CASRKGGTSGTDTQYF. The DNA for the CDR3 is TGTGCCAGCAGAAAAGGGGGGACATCCGGCACAGATACGCAGTATTTT.

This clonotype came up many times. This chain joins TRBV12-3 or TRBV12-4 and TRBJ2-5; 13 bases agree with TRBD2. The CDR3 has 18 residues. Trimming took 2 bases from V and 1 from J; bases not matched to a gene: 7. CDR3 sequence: CASSLRLAGGRFQETQYF. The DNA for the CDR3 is TGTGCCAGCAGTTTAAGACTAGCGGGGGGCCGCTTCCAAGAGACCCAGTACTTC.

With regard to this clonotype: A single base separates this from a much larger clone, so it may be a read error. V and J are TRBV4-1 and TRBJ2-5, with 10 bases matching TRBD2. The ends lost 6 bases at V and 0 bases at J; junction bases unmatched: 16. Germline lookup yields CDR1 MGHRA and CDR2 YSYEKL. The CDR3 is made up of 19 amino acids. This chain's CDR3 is CASSSPGLAVGPNQETQYF. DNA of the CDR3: TGCGCCAGCAGTTCCCCAGGACTAGCGGTGGGGCCGAACCAAGAGACCCAGTACTTC.

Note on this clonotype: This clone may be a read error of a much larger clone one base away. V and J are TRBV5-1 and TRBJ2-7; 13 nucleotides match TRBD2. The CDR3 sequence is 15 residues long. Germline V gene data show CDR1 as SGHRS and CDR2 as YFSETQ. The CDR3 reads CASGLTGLAGYEQYF. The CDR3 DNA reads TGCGCCAGCGGCTTGACGGGACTAGCGGGATACGAGCAGTACTTC.

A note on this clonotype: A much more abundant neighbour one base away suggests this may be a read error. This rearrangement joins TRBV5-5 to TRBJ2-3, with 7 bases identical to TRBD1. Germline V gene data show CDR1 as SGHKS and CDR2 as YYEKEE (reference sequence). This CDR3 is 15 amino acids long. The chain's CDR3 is CASSKTGARTDMQYF. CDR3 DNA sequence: TGTGCCAGCAGCAAAACAGGGGCGCGGACAGATATGCAGTATTTT.

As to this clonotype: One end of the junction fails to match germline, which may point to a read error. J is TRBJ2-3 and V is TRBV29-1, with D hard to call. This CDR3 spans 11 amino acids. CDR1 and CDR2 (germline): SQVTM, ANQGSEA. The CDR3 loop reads CSVDRANTKYF. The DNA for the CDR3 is TGCAGTGTTGACCGGGCGAATACGAAGTATTTT.

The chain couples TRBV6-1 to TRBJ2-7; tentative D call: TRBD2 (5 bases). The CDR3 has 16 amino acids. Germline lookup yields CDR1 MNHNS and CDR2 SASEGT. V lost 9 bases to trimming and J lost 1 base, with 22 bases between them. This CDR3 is CASLPSGVVESYEQYF. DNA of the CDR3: TGTGCCAGTCTCCCGAGCGGCGTGGTCGAGTCCTACGAGCAGTACTTC.